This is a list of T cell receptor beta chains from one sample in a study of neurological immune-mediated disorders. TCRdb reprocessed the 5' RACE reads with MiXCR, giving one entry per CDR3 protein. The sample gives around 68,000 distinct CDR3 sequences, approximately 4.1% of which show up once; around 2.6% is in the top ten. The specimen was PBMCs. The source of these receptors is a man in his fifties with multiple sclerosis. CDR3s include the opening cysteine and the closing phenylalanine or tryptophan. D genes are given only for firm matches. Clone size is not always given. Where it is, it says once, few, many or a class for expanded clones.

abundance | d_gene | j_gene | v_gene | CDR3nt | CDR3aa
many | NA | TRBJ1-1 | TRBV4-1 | TGCGCCAGCAGCCAGTGGAGGGGGGAAGTAGCTTTCTTT | CASSQWRGEVAFF
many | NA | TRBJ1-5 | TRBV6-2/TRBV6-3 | TGTGCCAGCAGTGGTGCAGGGGCCCTAGGTCAGCCCCAGCATTTT | CASSGAGALGQPQHF
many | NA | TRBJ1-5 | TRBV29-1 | TGCAGCGCTCTTACGGGCGGGATGGGACAGCCCCAGCATTTT | CSALTGGMGQPQHF
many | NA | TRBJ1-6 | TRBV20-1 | TGCAGTGCTATGACGGGAATAAATAATTCACCCCTCCACTTT | CSAMTGINNSPLHF
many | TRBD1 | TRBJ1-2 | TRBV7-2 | TGTGCCAGCAGCTTAGACGGGACAGGGTTGTACTACACCTTC | CASSLDGTGLYYTF
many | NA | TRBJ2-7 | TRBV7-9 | TGTGCCAGCAGCCCCCCCCCACCCGAGCAGTACTTC | CASSPPPPEQYF
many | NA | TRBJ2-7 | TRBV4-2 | TGTGCCAGCAGCCAAGACTGGACCGCTGGGGAGCAGTACTTC | CASSQDWTAGEQYF
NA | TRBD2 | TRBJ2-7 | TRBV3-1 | TGTGCCAGCAGCTGGACTAGCGCGCGGCGGGAGCAGTACTTC | CASSWTSARREQYF
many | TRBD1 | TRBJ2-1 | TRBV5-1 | TGCGCCAGCAGCTCGGGACAGGTGGTCAATGAGCAGTTCTTC | CASSSGQVVNEQFF
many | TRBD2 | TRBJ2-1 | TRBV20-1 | TGCAGTGCTGTACTAGCGGGGTTGTGGAATGAGCAGTTCTTC | CSAVLAGLWNEQFF
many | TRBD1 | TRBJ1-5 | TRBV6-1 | TGTGCCAGCAGTGGGGACAGGGGGGGCAATCAGCCCCAGCATTTT | CASSGDRGGNQPQHF
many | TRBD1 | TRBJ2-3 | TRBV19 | TGTGCCAGTAGCGGACAGGGGACCTCAGATACGCAGTATTTT | CASSGQGTSDTQYF
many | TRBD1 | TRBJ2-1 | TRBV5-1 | TGCGCCACCTCCACAGGGGAACCCTACAATGAGCAGTTCTTC | CATSTGEPYNEQFF
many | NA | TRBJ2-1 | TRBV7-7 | TGTGCCAGCAGGGGAGTGGAGGCCTACAATGAGCAGTTCTTC | CASRGVEAYNEQFF
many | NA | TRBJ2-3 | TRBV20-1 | TGCAGTGCTAGTTACGGGGAACGGGGAAATACGCAGTATTTT | CSASYGERGNTQYF
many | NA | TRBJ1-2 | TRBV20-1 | TGCAGTGCTAGTCCCCCGGGCCTATATAGGGGTGACTATGGCTACACCTTC | CSASPPGLYRGDYGYTF
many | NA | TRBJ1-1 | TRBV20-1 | TGCAGTGCTAGAGATGGTGGGATGAACACTGAAGCTTTCTTT | CSARDGGMNTEAFF
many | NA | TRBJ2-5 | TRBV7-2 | TGTGCCAGCAGCCCAGACAGTGGACAAGAGACCCAGTACTTC | CASSPDSGQETQYF
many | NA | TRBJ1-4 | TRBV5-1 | TGCGCCAGCAGCTTGTTACCGGGGGGCGCTGAAAAACTGTTTTTT | CASSLLPGGAEKLFF
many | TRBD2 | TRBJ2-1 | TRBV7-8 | TGTGCCAGCAGCTTAGATCAGCGGGGATCTTTCAATGAGCAGTTCTTC | CASSLDQRGSFNEQFF
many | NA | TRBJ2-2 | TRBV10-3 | TGTGCCATCAGTGAGCGGTCCCAGGGATTCACCGGGGAGCTGTTTTTT | CAISERSQGFTGELFF
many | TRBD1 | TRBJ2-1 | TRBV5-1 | TGCGCCAGCAGCTCTGACAGGGGGAATGAGCAGTTCTTC | CASSSDRGNEQFF
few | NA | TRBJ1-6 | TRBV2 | TGTGCCAGCCGCAGCGACAGCTCAAATTCACCCCTCAACTTT | CASRSDSSNSPLNF
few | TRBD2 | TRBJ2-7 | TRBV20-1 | TGCAGTGCTGGAAGCGGGGCCACCTACGAGCAGTACTTC | CSAGSGATYEQYF
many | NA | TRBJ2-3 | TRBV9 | TGTGCCAGCAGCCCGGGCCCTGGGATAGATACGCAGTATTTT | CASSPGPGIDTQYF
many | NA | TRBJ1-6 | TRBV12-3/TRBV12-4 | TGTGCCAGCAGTTTACGGGAACAATCACCCCTCCACTTT | CASSLREQSPLHF
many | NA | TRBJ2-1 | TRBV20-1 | TGCAGTGCTAGCGGGCGGAAAGACAATGAGCAGTTCTTC | CSASGRKDNEQFF
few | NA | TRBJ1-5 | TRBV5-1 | TGCGCCAGCAGCTTGAGAGAGAATCAGCCCCAGAATTTT | CASSLRENQPQNF
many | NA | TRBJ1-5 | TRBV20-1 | TGCAGTGCTAGAGATAGGGACGGTGGGACTCAGCCCCAGCATTTT | CSARDRDGGTQPQHF
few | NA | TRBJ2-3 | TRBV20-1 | TGCAGTGCTAGCCCTCGGGCGGGGTCCACAGATACGCAGTATTTT | CSASPRAGSTDTQYF
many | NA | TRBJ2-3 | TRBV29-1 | TGCAGCGTTTCCCCGGGGACTAGCACAGATACGCAGTATTTT | CSVSPGTSTDTQYF
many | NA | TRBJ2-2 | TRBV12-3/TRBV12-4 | TGTGCCAGCAGTCCACGAGGGGGGTCGGGTACCGGGGAGCTGTTTTTT | CASSPRGGSGTGELFF
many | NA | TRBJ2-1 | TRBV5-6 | TGTGCCAGCAAGTACGGGCCTAAATCCTACAATGAGCAGTTCTTC | CASKYGPKSYNEQFF
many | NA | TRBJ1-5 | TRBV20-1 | TGCAGTGCTAGGGCCAGGGCCTGGACGGATTATAGCAATCAGCCCCAGCATTTT | CSARARAWTDYSNQPQHF
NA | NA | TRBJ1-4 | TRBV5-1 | TGCGCCAGCAGCTTTAGCGGGCCTAATGAAAAACTGTTTTTT | CASSFSGPNEKLFF
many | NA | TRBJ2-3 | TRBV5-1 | TGCGCCAGCAGCTCGATCCGAGCCACAGATACGCAGTATTTT | CASSSIRATDTQYF
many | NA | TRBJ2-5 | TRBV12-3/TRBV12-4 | TGTGCCAGCAGTTTAAAGGGAAGTGGGAAGACCCAGTACTTC | CASSLKGSGKTQYF
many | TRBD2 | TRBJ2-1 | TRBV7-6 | TGTGCCAGCAGCCCGAAGATAGCGGGGGGCCTCGGGGAGCAGTTCTTC | CASSPKIAGGLGEQFF
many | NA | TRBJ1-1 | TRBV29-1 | TGCAGCGTAGGGCCTTCCCCTTCGAGCACTGAAGCTTTCTTT | CSVGPSPSSTEAFF
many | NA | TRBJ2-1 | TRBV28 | TGTGCCAGCAGGACGGGTTCCTACAATGAGCAGTTCTTC | CASRTGSYNEQFF
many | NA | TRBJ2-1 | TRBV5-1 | TGCGCCAGCAGCTTAGGCAGCCCCTCCTACAATGAGCAGTTCTTC | CASSLGSPSYNEQFF
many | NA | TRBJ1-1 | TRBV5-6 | TGTGCCAGCAGATTATTTCAGGTTCGCCAGGGGCCCACTGAAGCTTTCTTT | CASRLFQVRQGPTEAFF
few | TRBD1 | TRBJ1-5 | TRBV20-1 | TGCAGTGCTCTTCTGGGGACAGGTAGCAATCAGCCCCAGAATTTT | CSALLGTGSNQPQNF
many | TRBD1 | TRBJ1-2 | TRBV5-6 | TGTGCCAGCACCCCCGACAGGGGCTATGGCTACACCTTC | CASTPDRGYGYTF
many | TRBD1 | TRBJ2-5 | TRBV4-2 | TGTGCCAGCAGCCAAGATTCGCAGGGGGCGTCGGAGACCCAGTACTTC | CASSQDSQGASETQYF
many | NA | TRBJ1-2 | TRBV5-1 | TGCGCCAGCAGCTTGAGTCAGGGGACCGGATATGGCTACACCTTC | CASSLSQGTGYGYTF
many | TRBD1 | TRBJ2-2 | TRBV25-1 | TGTGCCAGCAGTCCATGGGGGACAGGGACCGGGGAGCTGTTTTTT | CASSPWGTGTGELFF
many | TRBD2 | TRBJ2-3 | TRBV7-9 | TGTGCCAGCAGTCGCTACGGGGGGAGCACAGATACGCAGTATTTT | CASSRYGGSTDTQYF
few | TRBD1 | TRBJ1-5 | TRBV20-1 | TGCAGTGCTAGAGTTCGGACAGGAGAATTCAATCAGCCCCAGCATTTT | CSARVRTGEFNQPQHF
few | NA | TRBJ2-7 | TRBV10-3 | TGTGCCATCTCGAATGGTGGAGACTACGAGCAGTACTTC | CAISNGGDYEQYF
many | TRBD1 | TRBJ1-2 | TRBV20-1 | TGCAGTGCTAGTACCGGGACAGGGGGCTATGGCTACACCTTC | CSASTGTGGYGYTF
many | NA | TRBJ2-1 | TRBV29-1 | TGCAGCGTTGTATTTGCTGCCCCCAATTACAATGAGCAGTTCTTC | CSVVFAAPNYNEQFF
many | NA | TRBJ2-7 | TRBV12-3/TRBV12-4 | TGTGCCAGCAGTTTAGGGGTCCCCTACGAGCAGTACTTC | CASSLGVPYEQYF
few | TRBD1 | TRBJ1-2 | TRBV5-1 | TGCGCCAGCAGCTTCCAATCCGGGACAGGGGCTACCCGGGGTGGCTACACCTTC | CASSFQSGTGATRGGYTF
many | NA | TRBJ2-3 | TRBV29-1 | TGCAGCGTTGACGAGGGGCCAGGTACGCAGTATTTT | CSVDEGPGTQYF